Below are 12 T cell receptor beta chains sequenced from a single sample in a study of early stage breast cancer tumors. The method was immunoSEQ multiplex PCR; TCRdb's version includes in-frame clones alone and lacks a portion of them. The sample gives about 69,000 clones, 80% of which show up once; about 4.5% is in the top ten. The sample consisted of blood. Receptor source: a person aged 35 to 50 with breast cancer.

This clone appeared once. The chain joins TRBV4-1 to TRBJ2-6; possibly TRBD2 for D (6 bases). Germline V gene lookup returns CDR1 MGHRA and CDR2 YSYEKL. The CDR3 covers 16 residues. Trimming cost V 0 bases and J 3 bases, with 9 bases left between them. CDR3 sequence (DNA): TGCGCCAGCAGCCAAGATTCGGGACTTGGGGCCAACGTCCTGACTTTC. This translates into CASSQDSGLGANVLTF.

The rearrangement uses TRBV11-2 and TRBJ2-3, with D uncertain. Trimming took off 0 bases at V and 1 base at J, with 5 bases between the two ends. The germline gives CDR1 SGHAT, CDR2 FQNNGV. The CDR3 is 14 amino acids. CDR3 sequence: CASSLEGGTDTQYF. In DNA form, the CDR3 reads TGTGCCAGCAGCTTAGAAGGCGGCACAGATACGCAGTATTTT.

This rearrangement joins TRBV11-2 to TRBJ2-1; 7 nucleotides match TRBD1. In germline, CDR1 is SGHAT, CDR2 FQNNGV. The CDR3 has 16 residues. With V trimmed by 5 bases and J by 0 bases, 7 bases remained unmatched. CDR3 sequence: CASSTRDRVSYNEQFF. CDR3 nucleotides: TGTGCCAGCAGCACACGGGACAGAGTCTCCTACAATGAGCAGTTCTTC.

The DNA of the CDR3 is TGTGCCAGCAGTGGACAGGTTACCGGGGAGCTGTTTTTT. Encoded protein: CASSGQVTGELFF. The chain carries TRBV2 and TRBJ2-2; D may be TRBD1 (6 bases). V was shortened by 4 bases and J by 5 bases, with 8 bases between the two germline ends. Germline V gene data show CDR1 as SNHLY and CDR2 as FYNNEI. The CDR3 sequence is 13 residues long. Based on the CDR3 plus reference TRBV2 and TRBJ2-2, the full variable domain is EPEVTQTPSHQVTQMGQEVILRCVPISNHLYFYWYRQILGQKVEFLVSFYNNEISEKSEIFDDQFSVERPDGSNFTLKIRSTKLEDSAMYFCASSGQVTGELFFGEGSRLTVL.

CDR3 region: CASSQTPTGLQETQYF. In DNA form, the CDR3 reads TGCGCCAGCAGCCAAACCCCGACAGGACTCCAAGAGACCCAGTACTTC. This chain links TRBV4-1 with TRBJ2-5; D may be TRBD1 (6 bases). With 2 bases removed from V and 1 base from J, the gap between germline ends came to 14 bases. The germline V gene has CDR1 MGHRA and CDR2 YSYEKL. There are 16 residues in the CDR3.

Here the CDR3 reads CASSFSENTIYF. As DNA, the CDR3 is TGTGCCAGCAGTTTCTCGGAAAACACCATATATTTT. The V gene is TRBV28, the J gene TRBJ1-3; unclear D gene. V gave up 3 bases and J gave up 6 bases, with 6 bases separating them. The CDR3 has 12 amino acids. CDR1 MDHEN and CDR2 SYDVKM come from the germline V gene.

The rearrangement joins TRBV10-2 to TRBJ1-2, with 7 positions matching TRBD1. Germline-derived CDR1 and CDR2 are WSHSY and SAAADI. This CDR3 is built from 14 residues. The V and J ends lost 4 bases and 4 bases, in that order; junction bases with no gene match: 6. CDR3 loop: CASSGPGTAYGYTF. Here the CDR3 DNA reads TGCGCCAGCAGTGGGCCAGGGACAGCCTATGGCTACACCTTC.

The genes are TRBV7-9 and TRBJ2-7; TRBD1 aligns across 9 bases. The J segment lost 3 bases and the V segment lost 4 bases, leaving 7 bases of the junction unmatched. The CDR3 covers 15 residues. The germline gives CDR1 SEHNR, CDR2 FQNEAQ (reference sequence). The CDR3 DNA follows: TGTGCCAGCAGCTCACCCGGGACAGGGATCTACGAGCAGTACTTC. It translates to CASSSPGTGIYEQYF. Based on the CDR3 plus reference TRBV7-9 and TRBJ2-7, the full variable domain is DTGVSQNPRHKITKRGQNVTFRCDPISEHNRLYWYRQTLGQGPEFLTYFQNEAQLEKSRLLSDRFSAERPKGSFSTLEIQRTEQGDSAMYLCASSSPGTGIYEQYFGPGTRLTVT.

The J gene is TRBJ1-4, the V gene TRBV5-1; a weak D match, TRBD1 (6 bases). This CDR3 spans 14 amino acids. The V gene lost 3 bases and the J gene lost 5 bases, with 11 bases spanning the gap. CDR1 and CDR2 from the germline V gene are SGHRS and YFSETQ. Here the CDR3 reads CASSYREDNEKLFF. The CDR3 DNA is TGCGCCAGCAGCTACAGGGAGGACAATGAAAAACTGTTTTTT.

This clone has just one count. V usage is TRBV6-5 and J usage is TRBJ2-7; possibly TRBD1 for D (5 bases). The CDR3 length is 14 residues. The V gene's germline CDR1 is MNHEY and CDR2 SVGAGI. Deletions cut 0 bases from V and 4 bases from J, with 10 bases between. CDR3 region: CASSYSGQGYEQYF. In DNA form, the CDR3 reads TGTGCCAGCAGTTACTCCGGGCAGGGTTACGAGCAGTACTTC.

V gene TRBV7-2 combines with J gene TRBJ2-7, with TRBD2 as a possible D gene (6 bases). The CDR3 runs to 14 residues. Trimming left V 5 bases short and J 7 bases short, with 18 bases between. Germline CDR1 is SGHTA and CDR2 is FQGNSA. The CDR3 here is CASSLGLRPREQYF. The CDR3 bases are TGTGCCAGCAGCCTGGGACTTAGGCCACGAGAGCAGTACTTC.

This chain links TRBV9 with TRBJ2-5; 9 nucleotides line up with TRBD2. Trimming cost V 0 bases and J 3 bases; bases outside gene matches: 6. CDR1 is SGDLS, CDR2 YYNGEE, per germline. The CDR3 covers 16 residues. This CDR3 is CASSVGSLAGKETQYF. CDR3 nucleotides: TGTGCCAGCAGCGTAGGATCCCTAGCGGGAAAAGAGACCCAGTACTTC.